This T cell receptor (beta chain) was sequenced for a study of cytomegalovirus exposure and HLA in healthy donors. Overall study findings and caveats: The TCR clusters that emerged in the first cohort tended, a later analysis found, to co-occur in the approximately 120 validation repertoires.

Points on this clone: As yet, its antigen is unknown.

Only in-frame clones appear in the TCRdb table, and some are missing; sequencing was by immunoSEQ multiplex PCR. There are tens of thousands of clones in the sample; roughly 85% occur only once, and 20% to 25% lies in the top ten. J lost 5 bases, V lost 6 bases, and 6 bases had no gene match. This CDR3 region has 14 residues. Germline CDR1 and CDR2: SQVTM and ANQGSEA. The genes are TRBV29-1 and TRBJ2-1, with TRBD2 matching over 11 bases. This TCR was recovered from a man younger than 35 in good health and CMV-seropositive. Material: PBMCs. The CDR3 loop is CSVATSGRNNEQFF. In DNA, the CDR3 is TGCAGCGTCGCTACTAGCGGGAGAAACAATGAGCAGTTCTTC.